This passage covers 15 T cell receptor beta chains from one sample sequenced in a study of identical twins listed by TCRdb under 2016. To prepare the library, 5' RACE was applied. Sequencer: Illumina HiSeq 2000. The public reads were reprocessed in TCRdb via fastp at Q25 and MiXCR, keeping in-frame beta chains. Here each entry gathers all rows of one CDR3 protein and keeps the most common genes and DNA. A total of 1.5 million to 2 million distinct CDR3 sequences appear in this sample, more than 30% of them only once. Roughly 0.3% of the sample is in the top ten clones. Sequenced input: cord blood. The receptors were sampled from a newborn girl in good health.

DNA of the CDR3: TGTGCCAGCAGCAAAAAAGAGCGGGAGCCCTACAATGAGCAGTACTTC. This encodes CASSKKEREPYNEQYF. The chain combines TRBV21-1 with TRBJ2-7. TRBV21-1 is annotated as a pseudogene. This CDR3 is 16 amino acids long.

The rearrangement uses TRBV6-1 and TRBJ2-1; 9 bases are shared with TRBD1. This CDR3 has 12 amino acids. Trimming took 8 bases from V and 9 from J; bases not matched to a gene: 5. Germline V gives CDR1 MNHNS, CDR2 SASEGT. Written as DNA, the CDR3 is TGTGCCAGCCGGGACAGGGAATTTGAGCAGTTCTTC. Its protein product is CASRDREFEQFF.

Note on this clonotype: This could be a read error, since a much larger clone is one nucleotide away. The V gene is TRBV5-1, the J gene TRBJ2-3; 11 bases line up with TRBD2. The CDR3 has 15 amino acids. Germline V CDR1 and CDR2: SGHRS, YFSETQ. In DNA form, the CDR3 reads TGCACCAGCAGCTTGCGGCTAGCGGGAGGAGATACGCAGTATTTT. Translating gives CTSSLRLAGGDTQYF.

Here the CDR3 reads CASGVRVGRALEAFF. For the CDR3, the DNA is TGTGCCAGCGGAGTTCGCGTGGGGCGAGCCCTTGAAGCTTTCTTT. The chain recombines TRBV28 with TRBJ1-1; tentatively, D is TRBD1 (5 bases). CDR1 and CDR2 (germline): MDHEN, SYDVKM. Trimming took 8 bases from V and 7 from J, leaving 23 bases between them. This CDR3 has 15 residues.

This chain uses TRBV3-1 with TRBJ2-7; 8 positions agree with TRBD1. V trimming: 1 base; J trimming: 4 bases; junction bases outside the gene matches: 3. CDR1 LGHDT and CDR2 YNNKEL come from the germline V gene (reference sequence). The CDR3 has 14 amino acids. In nucleotides, the CDR3 is TGTGCCAGCAGCCAAGGGACAGGGCAATACGAGCAGTACTTC. This encodes CASSQGTGQYEQYF.

The J gene is TRBJ2-7, the V gene TRBV10-3; possible D gene TRBD1, 6 bases. The CDR3 runs 15 residues. Germline-derived CDR1 and CDR2 are ENHRY and SYGVKD. The V end was cut by 5 bases, the J end by 4 bases, with 18 bases between. The CDR3 bases are TGTGCCATCAGTCCGCAGGGGTTGCTAGAGTACGAGCAGTACTTC. Translation: CAISPQGLLEYEQYF.

The chain is built from TRBV12-3 or TRBV12-4 and TRBJ2-3, with D perhaps TRBD2 (5 bases). This CDR3 region has 15 residues. V lost 5 bases and J 3 bases, leaving 15 bases between the germline ends. The CDR3 DNA sequence: TGTGCCAGCAGTCCCTCCACTAGAGGGACAGATACGCAGTATTTT. This encodes CASSPSTRGTDTQYF.

The chain uses TRBV10-3 and TRBJ2-1, with 8 bases matching TRBD2. This CDR3 is 15 amino acids long. Looked up from germline, CDR1 is ENHRY and CDR2 is SYGVKD. V lost 4 bases to trimming and J lost 0 bases; unmatched junction nucleotides: 2. The CDR3 protein is CAISGGTSSYNEQFF. The CDR3 coding sequence is TGTGCCATCAGTGGGGGGACTAGCTCCTACAATGAGCAGTTCTTC.

This chain connects TRBV12-3 or TRBV12-4 to TRBJ2-1; 7 bases fit TRBD2. The CDR3 is made up of 15 amino acids. Unmatched junction bases numbered 8, after V lost 5 bases and J lost 4 bases. The CDR3 DNA follows: TGTGCCAGCAGTCTAAGCGGGGCCTATTACAATGAGCAGTTCTTC. This sequence encodes CASSLSGAYYNEQFF.

The chain links TRBV11-2 to TRBJ2-7, with 10 nucleotides matching TRBD2. The DNA matches TRBJ2-1 better at its end, which makes the J call doubtful. The CDR3 covers 15 residues. Per the germline V gene, CDR1 is SGHAT and CDR2 is FQNNGV. The CDR3 coding sequence is TGTGCCAGCAGCTTAAGGCTAGCGGGAGCCGATGAGCAGTTCTTC. Protein product: CASSLRLAGADEQFF.

At least ten counts were recorded for this clonotype. The chain joins TRBV20-1 to TRBJ2-7; D is undetermined. Germline V lookup: CDR1 DFQATT, CDR2 SNEGSKA (reference sequence). This CDR3 has 10 amino acids. Between the trimmed V and J ends, which lost 5 bases and 4 bases, there was a span of 6 bases. CDR3 in DNA: TGCAGTGCTCAACAATACGAGCAGTACTTC. Protein: CSAQQYEQYF.

This sequence joins TRBV24-1 and TRBJ2-3; D remains unclear. Germline lookup yields CDR1 KGHDR and CDR2 SFDVKD. CDR3 size: 15 residues. Between the trimmed V and J ends, which lost 4 bases and 4 bases, there was a span of 14 bases. The CDR3 sequence is CATSDPTSRPDTQYF. DNA for the CDR3: TGTGCCACCAGTGACCCAACTTCTAGACCAGATACGCAGTATTTT.

In this sample, this clonotype turned up a few times. The CDR3 bases are TGCGCCAGCAGCTTGCGCGGACAGGGGGCGAGGAATGAAAAACTGTTTTTT. Protein sequence: CASSLRGQGARNEKLFF. The V call is TRBV5-1, the J call TRBJ1-4; 11 nucleotides match TRBD1. Germline V gene sequence: CDR1 SGHRS, CDR2 YFSETQ. The CDR3 consists of 17 residues. V lost 1 base and J lost 5; bases outside the gene matches: 7.

The table lists this clonotype with many counts. The V call is TRBV20-1, the J call TRBJ1-2, with 8 nucleotides matching TRBD1. J was trimmed by 4 bases and V by 2 bases; bases with no gene match: 3. The CDR3 is 13 residues long. Germline-derived CDR1 and CDR2 are DFQATT and SNEGSKA (reference sequence). CDR3: CSARIDRGYGYTF. DNA of the CDR3: TGCAGTGCTAGAATCGACAGGGGCTATGGCTACACCTTC.

The chain joins TRBV20-1 to TRBJ1-6; possibly TRBD1 for D (5 bases). This CDR3 has 14 amino acids. Per germline, CDR1 DFQATT and CDR2 SNEGSKA (reference sequence). V lost 5 bases and J 8 bases, leaving 16 bases between the germline ends. The chain's CDR3 is CSAFEGRPHSPLHF. The CDR3 DNA sequence: TGCAGTGCTTTTGAGGGGCGGCCTCATTCACCCCTCCACTTT.